Detailed here is one T cell receptor beta chain. The protocol was immunoSEQ multiplex PCR, while the TCRdb copy is restricted to in-frame clones and leaves out a portion. The sample includes roughly 78,000 clones, 75% to 90% of them seen just once. These data belong to a study of identifying expanded T cells in peripheral blood. This receptor was obtained from a person between 18 and 75 years old in good health. Sequencing was performed on blood.

The CDR3 here is CASILGWFSSYEQYF. CDR3 DNA: TGTGCCAGCATCCTGGGGTGGTTTAGCTCCTACGAGCAGTACTTC. The chain is built from TRBV11-2 and TRBJ2-7, with D unresolved. Trimming pared 7 bases from V and 0 bases from J, leaving 16 bases between. This CDR3 has 15 residues. In germline, CDR1 is SGHAT, CDR2 FQNNGV.